This T cell receptor beta chain originates from a study of human thymus T cells. Findings and caveats of the study: There were highly overlapping thymic repertoires among unrelated individuals, as related research reported.

Here immunoSEQ multiplex PCR was the method, and the copy in TCRdb shows in-frame clones only, minus some. The table has 70,000 to 75,000 clones, around 95% seen once. A remark on this clone: What it recognizes is unknown.

Trimming cost V 3 bases and J 2 bases, with 15 bases left between them. The germline V gene has CDR1 SQVTM and CDR2 ANQGSEA. The CDR3 contains 15 residues. Resections obtained during corrective heart surgery supplied the thymus tissue. The source of this sequence is a girl younger than two with a congenital heart defect but otherwise immunologically healthy. The V call is TRBV29-1, the J call TRBJ2-3; D remains unclear. The sequenced material came from thymus tissue. The CDR3 loop is CSVEPPAGVTDTQYF. CDR3 nucleotides: TGCAGCGTTGAGCCCCCGGCAGGTGTCACAGATACGCAGTATTTT.